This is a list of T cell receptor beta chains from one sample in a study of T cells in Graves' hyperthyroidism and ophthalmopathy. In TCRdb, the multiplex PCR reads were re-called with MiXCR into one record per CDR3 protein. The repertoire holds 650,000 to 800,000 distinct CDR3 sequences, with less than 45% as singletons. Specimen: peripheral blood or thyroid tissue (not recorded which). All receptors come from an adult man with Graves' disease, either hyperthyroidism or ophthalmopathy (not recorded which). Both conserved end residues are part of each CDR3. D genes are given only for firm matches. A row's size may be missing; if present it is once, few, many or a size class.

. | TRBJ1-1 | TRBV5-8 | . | CASSHSPTSRTEAFF | TGCGCCAGCAGCCATTCCCCGACCTCAAGAACTGAAGCTTTCTTT
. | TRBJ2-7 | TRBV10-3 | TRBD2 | CAISGSSGKSCEQYF | TGTGCCATCAGTGGATCTAGCGGGAAAAGTTGCGAGCAGTACTTC
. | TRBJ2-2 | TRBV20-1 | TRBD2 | CSAEAGAGTGELFF | TGCAGTGCTGAAGCGGGGGCGGGCACCGGGGAGCTGTTTTTT
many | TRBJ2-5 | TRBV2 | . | CASSPGQHQETQYF | TGTGCCAGCAGCCCCGGACAGCACCAAGAGACCCAGTACTTC
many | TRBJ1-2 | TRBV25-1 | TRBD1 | CASSEDRDVGGYTF | TGTGCCAGCAGTGAAGACAGGGATGTAGGTGGCTACACCTTC
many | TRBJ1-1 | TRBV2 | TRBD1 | CASRGQATEAFF | TGTGCCAGCAGGGGACAGGCCACTGAAGCTTTCTTT
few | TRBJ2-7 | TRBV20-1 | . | CSASLGGVVEQYF | TGCAGTGCTAGCCTTGGCGGGGTGGTTGAGCAGTACTTC
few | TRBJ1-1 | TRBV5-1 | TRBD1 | CASSLPGQGVNTEAFF | TGCGCCAGCAGCTTGCCGGGACAGGGGGTGAACACTGAAGCTTTCTTT
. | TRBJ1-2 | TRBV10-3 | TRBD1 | CAISTGGYGYTF | TGCGCCATCAGTACAGGGGGCTATGGCTACACCTTC
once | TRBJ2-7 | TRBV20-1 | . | CSAGSVREQYF | TGCAGTGCTGGGTCGGTGAGGGAGCAGTACTTC
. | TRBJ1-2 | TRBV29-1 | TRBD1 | CSTPTFWDSNYGYTF | TGCAGCACCCCGACCTTTTGGGACAGTAACTATGGCTACACCTTC
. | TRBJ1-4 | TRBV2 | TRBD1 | CASSEYWTGGGKLFF | TGTGCCAGCAGTGAATATTGGACAGGCGGCGGAAAACTGTTTTTT
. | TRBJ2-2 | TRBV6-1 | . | CASRVGQVNTGELFF | TGTGCCAGCAGAGTTGGGCAGGTGAACACCGGGGAGCTGTTTTTT
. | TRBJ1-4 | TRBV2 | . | CASSAGDTNEKLFF | TGTGCCAGCAGTGCCGGGGACACTAATGAAAAACTGTTTTTT
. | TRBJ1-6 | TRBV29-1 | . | CSEAEVDSPLHF | TGCAGCGAGGCAGAGGTCGATTCACCCCTCCACTTT
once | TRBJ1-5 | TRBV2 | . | CASSVAVGFGQPQHF | TGTGCCAGCAGCGTAGCGGTAGGGTTCGGTCAGCCCCAGCATTTT
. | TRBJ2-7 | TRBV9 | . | CASSFQGTENYEQYF | TGTGCCAGCAGCTTTCAGGGGACTGAAAACTACGAGCAGTACTTC